This T cell receptor (beta chain) was recovered during a study of blood T cell repertoires in COVID-19. Here immunoSEQ multiplex PCR was the method, and the copy in TCRdb shows in-frame clones only, minus some. The sample includes roughly 230,000 clones, around 83% of them seen just once. The V segment lost 6 bases and the J segment 7 bases; nucleotides outside the gene matches: 8. CDR1 and CDR2 from the germline V gene are MDHEN and SYDVKM. The CDR3 runs 14 residues. The sample consisted of peripheral blood. The rearrangement joins TRBV28 to TRBJ2-1, with 8 bases identical to TRBD2. This TCR derives from a woman in her forties or fifties with acute or convalescent COVID-19. The chain's CDR3 is CASRQSGSRNEQFF. The CDR3 DNA reads TGTGCCAGCAGGCAAAGCGGGAGTAGGAATGAGCAGTTCTTC. Full variable domain (missing parts from reference TRBV28 and TRBJ2-1): DVKVTQSSRYLVKRTGEKVFLECVQDMDHENMFWYRQDPGLGLRLIYFSYDVKMKEKGDIPEGYSVSREKKERFSLILESASTNQTSMYLCASRQSGSRNEQFFGPGTRLTVL.